This T cell receptor (beta chain) was recovered during a study of neurological immune-mediated disorders. The cDNA came from 5'RACE, which used 10-nucleotide random UMIs. Using its own MiXCR run on the 5' RACE reads, TCRdb lists one record per CDR3 protein. This sample carries fewer than 45,000 distinct CDR3 sequences, 11% of them seen once, and the ten largest clones take 3.5% to 4%. Regarding time point: technical triplicate 1. The unsorted libraries originated from 2 million PBMCs that had been stored at -80 C. Regarding the study as a whole: Private repertoires in all groups were suggested by the absence of shared CDR3 amino acid sequences among expanded clones across subjects. The most TCR clonal expansion was seen in HTLV-1-associated myelopathy, and the least was seen in multiple sclerosis, which fell below healthy controls.

CDR3 length: 15 amino acids. Trimming cost V 0 bases and J 4 bases, with 10 bases left between them. Germline loops: CDR1 LGHNA, CDR2 YSLEER. Sample share makes this clonotype medium-sized (0.01 to 0.1%). Antigen specificity is unknown. The chain links TRBV4-3 to TRBJ2-1; no clear D gene. Sample: PBMCs. The source is a man between 60 and 70 years old with HTLV-1-associated myelopathy (HAM/TSP). The CDR3 DNA is TGCGCCAGCAGCCAAGATGGGAATAGATACAATGAGCAGTTCTTC. As protein: CASSQDGNRYNEQFF.